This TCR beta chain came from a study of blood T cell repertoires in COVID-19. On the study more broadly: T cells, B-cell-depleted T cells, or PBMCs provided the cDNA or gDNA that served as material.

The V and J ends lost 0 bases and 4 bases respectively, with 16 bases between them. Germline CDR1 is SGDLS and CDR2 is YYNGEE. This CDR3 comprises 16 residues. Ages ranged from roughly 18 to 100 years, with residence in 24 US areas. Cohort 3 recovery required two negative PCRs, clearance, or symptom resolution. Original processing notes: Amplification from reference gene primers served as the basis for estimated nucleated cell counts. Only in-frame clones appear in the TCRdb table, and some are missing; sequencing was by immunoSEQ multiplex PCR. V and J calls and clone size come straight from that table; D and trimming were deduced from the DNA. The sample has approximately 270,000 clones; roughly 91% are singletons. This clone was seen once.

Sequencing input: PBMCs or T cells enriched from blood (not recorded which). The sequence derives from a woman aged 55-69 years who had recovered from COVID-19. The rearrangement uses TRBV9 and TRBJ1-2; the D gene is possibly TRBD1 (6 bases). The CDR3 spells CASSVGTGSDGYGYTF. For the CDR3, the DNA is TGTGCCAGCAGCGTAGGAACAGGGTCCGATGGCTATGGCTACACCTTC.